This T cell receptor (beta chain) was sequenced in a study of control samples from healthy donors and cancer patients. TCRdb's copy holds only in-frame clones and misses some; the assay was immunoSEQ multiplex PCR. The sample lists 150,000 to 200,000 clones, 90% occurring once. The CDR3 runs to 16 residues. The V end lost 7 bases, the J end lost 5 bases, and 23 bases lay between the germline ends. CDR1 and CDR2 from the germline V gene are SQVTM and ANQGSEA. The chain joins TRBV29-1 to TRBJ2-2; possibly TRBD1 for D (7 bases). What was sequenced was blood. This receptor was identified in a woman between 45 and 60 years old in good health. The CDR3 nucleotides are TGCAGCGCTAGGGCTGAAGGAGGGGGCCGGACCGGGGAGCTGTTTTTT. Protein product: CSARAEGGGRTGELFF.